This T cell receptor (beta chain) originates from a study of blood T cells in healthy people across ages. The germline V gene has CDR1 SGHTA and CDR2 FQGNSA. The CDR3 extends over 16 amino acids. Trimming stripped 2 bases from V and 0 bases from J, with 11 bases between. Next came a second PCR, run for about 7 to 12 cycles, which used a sample-barcoded 5' primer along with a J-beta primer mix. TCRdb reanalysed the 5' RACE reads using MiXCR and keeps one entry per CDR3 protein. The table lists hundreds of thousands of distinct CDR3 sequences, around two fifths of them singletons, with around 30% in the top ten. In its sample, this clonotype was seen many times. Every sample gave at least 6 micrograms of total RNA when it was extracted.

The sample was blood. This chain joins TRBV7-2 and TRBJ2-1; D not resolved. This clonotype originated in a man older than 75 in good health. CDR3 protein: CASSLIPASSYNEQFF. The CDR3 region has the DNA TGTGCCAGCAGCTTAATCCCCGCAAGCTCCTACAATGAGCAGTTCTTC. The full variable domain, with the rest looked up from reference TRBV7-2 and TRBJ2-1, is GAGVSQSPSNKVTEKGKDVELRCDPISGHTALYWYRQSLGQGLEFLIYFQGNSAPDKSGLPSDRFSAERTGGSVSTLTIQRTQQEDSAVYLCASSLIPASSYNEQFFGPGTRLTVL.